The T cell receptor (beta chain) under discussion was sequenced for a study of shared clonotypes between healthy human individuals. Turning to the study itself: There were three CD4 naive, three CD4 memory, two CD8 naive and one CD8 memory plates per donor.

This CDR3 has 14 amino acids. The data were produced by immunoSEQ multiplex PCR, yet TCRdb's version contains in-frame clones alone and is incomplete. The data contain some 2.1 million clones, about 95% of them singletons. CD45RO-negative cells were positively selected for CCR7, leaving out terminally differentiated effector memory CD45RA+ cells. The TCR comes from a man aged 18 to 29 in good health. J is TRBJ2-1 and V is TRBV21-1; the D call of TRBD1 is as the table states it, not checked on the DNA. TRBV21-1 constitutes a pseudogene. The material sequenced was naive CD8+ T cells sorted from blood. CDR3 nucleotide sequence: TGTGCCAGTACGGACAGGGAGGGCGACAATGAGCAGTTCTTC. Protein: CASTDREGDNEQFF.